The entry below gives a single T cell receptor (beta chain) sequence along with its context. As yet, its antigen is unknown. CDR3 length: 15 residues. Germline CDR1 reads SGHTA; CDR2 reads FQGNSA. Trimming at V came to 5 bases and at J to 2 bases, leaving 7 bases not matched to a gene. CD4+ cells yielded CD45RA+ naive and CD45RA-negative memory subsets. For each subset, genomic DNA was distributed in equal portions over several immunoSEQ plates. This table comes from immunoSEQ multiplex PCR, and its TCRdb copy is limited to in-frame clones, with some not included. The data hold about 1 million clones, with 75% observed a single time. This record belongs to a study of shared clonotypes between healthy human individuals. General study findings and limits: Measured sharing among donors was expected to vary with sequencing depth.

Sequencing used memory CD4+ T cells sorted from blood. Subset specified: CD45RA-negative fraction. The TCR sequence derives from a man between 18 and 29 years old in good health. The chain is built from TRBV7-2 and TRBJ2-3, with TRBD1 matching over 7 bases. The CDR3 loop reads CASSEGQATTDTQYF. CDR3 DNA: TGTGCCAGCAGCGAAGGACAGGCGACCACAGATACGCAGTATTTT.